This T cell receptor beta chain was identified during a study of type 1 regulatory T cells. Overall study context: An in vitro protocol generated T-allo10, a Tr1-enriched, alloantigen-specific CD4 T cell product.

Each CDR3 protein gets one entry after TCRdb re-called the reads with MiXCR. Of 24,000 or so distinct CDR3 sequences listed, 40% to 55% are singletons. Trimming cost V 3 bases and J 0 bases; bases outside gene matches: 8. Germline V lookup: CDR1 MGHRA, CDR2 YSYEKL. The CDR3 covers 17 residues. This clonotype qualifies as medium-sized. Antigen: not known. The sequenced material came from cultured T cells, either the whole culture or a sorted T cell fraction (not recorded which). The chain is built from TRBV4-1 and TRBJ2-4; 7 nucleotides line up with TRBD1. This receptor was obtained from a human donor in good health. The CDR3 nucleotides are TGCGCCAGCAGCCAGTTATTGGGACAGCTAGCCAAAAACATTCAGTACTTC. It yields the protein CASSQLLGQLAKNIQYF.